Here is one TCR beta chain with its context. Its antigen is still unknown. The data originate from a study of T cell responses to AZD1222 COVID-19 vaccine. Findings and caveats of the study: When two AZD1222 doses had been given, Spike-specific TCR breadth and depth rose. Seropositive AZD1222 recipients at baseline numbered only five or six.

Here immunoSEQ multiplex PCR was the method, and the copy in TCRdb shows in-frame clones only, minus some. The table shows some 120,000 clones, with 80% to 95% occurring only once. CDR3 length: 18 amino acids. V shed 3 bases and J 0 bases; nucleotides not matched to a gene: 8. Per germline, CDR1 SGHRS and CDR2 YFSETQ. V and J are TRBV5-1 and TRBJ2-4; 11 bases agree with TRBD2. The origin of this receptor is an adult in good health. The sequencing here drew on peripheral blood, taken on day 0 of MenACWY control vaccination. The CDR3 DNA reads TGCGCCAGCAGCTCCCTAGCGGGGGGTTCCCTAGCCAAAAACATTCAGTACTTC. It translates to CASSSLAGGSLAKNIQYF. Full variable domain (rest looked up from reference TRBV5-1 and TRBJ2-4): KAGVTQTPRYLIKTRGQQVTLSCSPISGHRSVSWYQQTPGQGLQFLFEYFSETQRNKGNFPGRFSGRQFSNSRSEMNVSTLELGDSALYLCASSSLAGGSLAKNIQYFGAGTRLSVL.